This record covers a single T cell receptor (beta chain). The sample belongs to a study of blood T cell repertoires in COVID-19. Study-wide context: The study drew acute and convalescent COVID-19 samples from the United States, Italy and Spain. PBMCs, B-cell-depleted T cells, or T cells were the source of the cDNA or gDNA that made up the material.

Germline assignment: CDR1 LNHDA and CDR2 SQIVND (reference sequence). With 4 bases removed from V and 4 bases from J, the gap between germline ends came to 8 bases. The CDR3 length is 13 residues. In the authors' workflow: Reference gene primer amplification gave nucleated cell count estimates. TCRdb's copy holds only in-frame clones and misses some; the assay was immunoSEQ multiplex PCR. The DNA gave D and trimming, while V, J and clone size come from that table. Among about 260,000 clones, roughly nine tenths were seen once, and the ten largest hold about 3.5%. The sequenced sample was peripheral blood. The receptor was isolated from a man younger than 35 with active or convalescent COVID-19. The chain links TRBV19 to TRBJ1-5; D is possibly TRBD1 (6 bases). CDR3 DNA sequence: TGTGCCAGTAGTACCGGACAGAATCAGCCCCAGCATTTT. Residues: CASSTGQNQPQHF. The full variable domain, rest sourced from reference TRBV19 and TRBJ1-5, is DGGITQSPKYLFRKEGQNVTLSCEQNLNHDAMYWYRQDPGQGLRLIYYSQIVNDFQKGDIAEGYSVSREKKESFPLTVTSAQKNPTAFYLCASSTGQNQPQHFGDGTRLSIL.